The present T cell receptor (beta chain) was sequenced within a study of radiotherapy plus CTLA-4 blockade in lung cancer. As for this clone: What it recognizes is unknown.

Sequenced by immunoSEQ multiplex PCR; TCRdb stores in-frame clones only, minus some. The repertoire holds around 100,000 clones, about 80% seen once, with roughly 3.5% in the top ten. The CDR3 spans 18 residues. Germline V CDR1 and CDR2: KGHSH, LQKENI. Trimming at V came to 0 bases and at J to 1 base, leaving 10 bases not matched to a gene. Focal radiation with ipilimumab CTLA-4 blockade was given to patients with chemo-refractory metastatic non-small-cell lung cancer. Findings and limits, study-wide: It was early blood T cell clone dynamics, with interferon-beta, that reportedly best predicted response.

The chain couples TRBV18 to TRBJ1-1, with 8 bases aligning to TRBD1. The clonotype comes from a human donor with non-small cell lung cancer that progressed on radiotherapy plus ipilimumab. Some clones in this sample may be carry-over from other donors' samples. Specimen: peripheral blood, collected from a patient treated with radiotherapy plus ipilimumab. DNA of the CDR3: TGTGCCAGCTCACCACCTTCCTGGACAGGGCGAGGGAACACTGAAGCTTTCTTT. Protein: CASSPPSWTGRGNTEAFF.